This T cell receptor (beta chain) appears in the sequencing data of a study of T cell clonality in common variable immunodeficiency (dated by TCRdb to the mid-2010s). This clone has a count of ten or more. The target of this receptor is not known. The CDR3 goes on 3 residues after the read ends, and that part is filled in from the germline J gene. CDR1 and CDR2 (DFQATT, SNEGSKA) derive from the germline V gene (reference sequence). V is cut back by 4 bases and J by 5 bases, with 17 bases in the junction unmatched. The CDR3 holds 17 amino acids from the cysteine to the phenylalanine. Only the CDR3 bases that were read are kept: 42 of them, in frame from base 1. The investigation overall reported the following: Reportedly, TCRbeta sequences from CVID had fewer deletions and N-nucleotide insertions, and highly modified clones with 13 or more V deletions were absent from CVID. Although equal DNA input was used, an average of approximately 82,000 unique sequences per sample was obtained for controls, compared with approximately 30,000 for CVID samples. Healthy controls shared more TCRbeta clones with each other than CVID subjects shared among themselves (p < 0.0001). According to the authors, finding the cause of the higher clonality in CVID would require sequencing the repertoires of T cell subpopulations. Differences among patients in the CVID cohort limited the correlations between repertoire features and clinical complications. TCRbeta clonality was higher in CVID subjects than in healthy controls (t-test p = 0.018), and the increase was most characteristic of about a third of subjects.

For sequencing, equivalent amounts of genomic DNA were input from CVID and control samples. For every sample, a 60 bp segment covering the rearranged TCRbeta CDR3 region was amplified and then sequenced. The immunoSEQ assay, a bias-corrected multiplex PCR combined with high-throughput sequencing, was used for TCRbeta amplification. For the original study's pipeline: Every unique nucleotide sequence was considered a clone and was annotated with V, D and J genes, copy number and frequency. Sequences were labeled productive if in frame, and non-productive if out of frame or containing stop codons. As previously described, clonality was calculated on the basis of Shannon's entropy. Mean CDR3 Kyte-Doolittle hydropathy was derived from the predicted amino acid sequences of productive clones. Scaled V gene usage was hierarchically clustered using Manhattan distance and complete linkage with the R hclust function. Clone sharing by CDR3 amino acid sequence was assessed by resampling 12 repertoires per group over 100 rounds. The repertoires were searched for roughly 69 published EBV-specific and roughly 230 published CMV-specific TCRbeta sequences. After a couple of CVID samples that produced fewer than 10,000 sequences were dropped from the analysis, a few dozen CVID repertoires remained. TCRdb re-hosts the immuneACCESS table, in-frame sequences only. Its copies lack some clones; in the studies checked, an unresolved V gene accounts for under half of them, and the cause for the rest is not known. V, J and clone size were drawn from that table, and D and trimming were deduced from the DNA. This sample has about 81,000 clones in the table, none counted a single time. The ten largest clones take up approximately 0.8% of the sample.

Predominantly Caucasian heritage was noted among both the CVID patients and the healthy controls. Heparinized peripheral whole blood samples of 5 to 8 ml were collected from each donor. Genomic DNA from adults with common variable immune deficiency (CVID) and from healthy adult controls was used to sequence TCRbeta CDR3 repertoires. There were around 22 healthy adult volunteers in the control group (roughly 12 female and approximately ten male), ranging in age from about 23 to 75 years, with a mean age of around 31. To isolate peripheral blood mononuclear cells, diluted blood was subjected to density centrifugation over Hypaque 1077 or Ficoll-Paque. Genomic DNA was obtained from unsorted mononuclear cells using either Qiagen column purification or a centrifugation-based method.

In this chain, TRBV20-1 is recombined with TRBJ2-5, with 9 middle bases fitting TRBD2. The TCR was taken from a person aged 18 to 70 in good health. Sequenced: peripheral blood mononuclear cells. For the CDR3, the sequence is CSATAAGGSTRGETQYF. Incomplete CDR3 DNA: TGCAGTGCTACAGCCGCGGGGGGGTCAACGAGGGGGGAGACC.